This paragraph covers one T cell receptor beta chain sequence. The antigen remains unidentified. Profiling relied on immunoSEQ multiplex PCR, and the TCRdb table lists in-frame clones only, not all of them. The table lists some 170,000 clones, approximately 90% of them singletons, with 1.5% to 2% in the top ten. The data stem from a study of T cell responses to AZD1222 COVID-19 vaccine. Study-wide results and caveats: Nearly half of spike-specific TCRs reportedly target unmutated variant regions. Baseline antibody screening turned up just a handful of seropositive AZD1222 recipients. Females outnumbered males among donors, who were mostly white British; clonal diversity was possibly underestimated.

This sequence was found in an adult who received the AZD1222 COVID-19 vaccine. This specimen consisted of peripheral blood, obtained 28 days after the second AZD1222 dose.

The DNA for the CDR3 is TGTGCCAGTAGTACCTCATCTTATAGCGGGGGCACAGATACGCAGTATTTT. It is translated as CASSTSSYSGGTDTQYF. The genes are TRBV19 and TRBJ2-3, with 8 bases matching TRBD2. V lost 4 bases to trimming and J lost 1 base; unmatched junction nucleotides: 10. The CDR3 contains 17 residues. CDR1 LNHDA and CDR2 SQIVND come from the germline V gene (reference sequence).